The 24 T cell receptor beta chains reported below all come from one sample, sequenced in a study of human T cells and chemical hapten exposure. MiXCR, run by TCRdb on the RACE reads, gives a single entry per CDR3 protein. This sample has around 300,000 distinct CDR3 sequences, with around 5% found just once. Documented time point: pre-sensitization, week 0. Treatment specified: therapeutic diphenylcyclopropenone sensitization with weekly scalp DPC. The sample here was whole blood, taken in connection with sensitization to the hapten diphenylcyclopropenone (DPC). The receptors originated from a woman aged 18-29 years with alopecia areata. Some clones in this sample may be carry-over from other donors' samples.

Note on this clonotype: A much larger clonotype is one base distant, so this may be a read error. The rearrangement uses TRBV19 and TRBJ1-1; 8 bases align to TRBD1. CDR1 LNHDA and CDR2 SQIVND come from the germline V gene (reference sequence). This CDR3 spans 18 amino acids. Unmatched junction bases numbered 22, after V lost 8 bases and J lost 5 bases. The CDR3 coding sequence is TGTGCCAGTGGCCCATTCCGCCTCGACAGGGGCGAGGGGACTGAAGCTTTCTTT. Translation gives CASGPFRLDRGEGTEAFF.

Here the CDR3 DNA reads TGCGCCAGCAGACCAATAACAGGGGCTAATTCACCCCTCCACTTT. Amino acids: CASRPITGANSPLHF. V and J are TRBV4-1 and TRBJ1-6; 7 bases map to TRBD1. The ends lost 6 bases at V and 6 bases at J; junction bases unmatched: 8. This CDR3 is 15 amino acids long. Germline-derived CDR1 and CDR2 are MGHRA and YSYEKL.

The chain couples TRBV27 to TRBJ2-3; D perhaps matches TRBD1 (5 bases). Germline V gene sequence: CDR1 MNHEY, CDR2 SMNVEV (reference sequence). This CDR3 is built from 16 residues. V dropped 0 bases and J dropped 3 bases, with 13 bases sitting between them. CDR3 amino acids: CASSLSTGYRTDTQYF. CDR3 in DNA: TGTGCCAGCAGTTTATCTACAGGTTATCGGACAGATACGCAGTATTTT.

This clonotype has just a few counts. This chain connects TRBV6-2 or TRBV6-3 to TRBJ1-5; 7 nucleotides match TRBD1. Germline trimming cut 2 bases from V and 7 bases from J; bases unmatched to any gene: 14. Germline CDR1 reads MNHEY; CDR2 reads SVGEGT. This CDR3 spans 17 amino acids. The CDR3 sequence: CASSYDRTGEVMQPQHF. The CDR3 DNA reads TGTGCCAGCAGTTACGACAGAACAGGGGAGGTCATGCAGCCCCAGCATTTT.

In its sample, this clonotype was seen a few times. One junction end disagrees with the germline gene, perhaps due to a read error. The chain employs TRBV7-9 and TRBJ1-2, with 9 positions matching TRBD1. The germline V gene has CDR1 SEHNR and CDR2 FQNEAQ (reference sequence). CDR3 length equals 17 residues. The CDR3 region is CASSVAGTGMPPYGYTF. The CDR3 region has the DNA TGTGCCAGCAGCGTAGCCGGGACAGGGATGCCCCCCTATGGCTACACCTTC.

J is TRBJ1-6 and V is TRBV27; D ambiguous. The CDR3 loop spans 8 amino acids. Germline V CDR1 and CDR2: MNHEY, SMNVEV (reference sequence). Trimming removed 11 bases from V and 11 bases from J, with 4 bases in between. The CDR3 region is CAPPPLHF. CDR3 DNA: TGTGCCCCTCCACCCCTCCACTTT.

Ten or more counts support this clonotype. The CDR3 DNA sequence: TGCAGCGTGGCGACAGGGGGTACTCAGCCCCAGCATTTT. It encodes CSVATGGTQPQHF. The J gene is TRBJ1-5, the V gene TRBV29-1; TRBD1 matches at 9 bases. Germline CDR1 SQVTM, CDR2 ANQGSEA. This CDR3 comprises 13 residues. The V gene end was trimmed by 6 bases and the J gene end by 6 bases; junction bases not matched to a gene: 6.

The table lists this clonotype with many counts. The rearrangement joins TRBV2 to TRBJ2-3, with D maybe TRBD2 (6 bases). CDR1 is SNHLY and CDR2 is FYNNEI in the germline V gene. The CDR3 consists of 12 residues. V lost 7 bases to trimming and J lost 5 bases, with 10 bases between them. CDR3 region: CASKKEGDTQYF. The CDR3 DNA follows: TGTGCCAGCAAAAAGGAGGGAGATACGCAGTATTTT.

The table lists this clonotype with a few counts. The chain carries TRBV19 and TRBJ2-7; unclear D gene. Trimming took 1 base from V and 3 from J, leaving 13 bases between them. The CDR3 covers 15 residues. CDR1 is LNHDA, CDR2 SQIVND, per germline (reference sequence). The CDR3 DNA reads TGTGCCAGTAGTATAGCGACCGGAACCGACTACGAGCAGTACTTC. Translated, it gives CASSIATGTDYEQYF.

The chain couples TRBV3-1 to TRBJ2-7, with TRBD1 matching over 7 bases. The V and J ends lost 1 base and 3 bases, in that order; junction bases with no gene match: 6. The CDR3 runs 15 residues. CDR1 and CDR2 from the germline V gene are LGHDT and YNNKEL (reference sequence). Here the CDR3 reads CASSQATGEGYEQYF. The CDR3 bases are TGTGCCAGCAGCCAAGCTACAGGGGAAGGCTACGAGCAGTACTTC.

This clonotype has ten or more counts. The J gene is TRBJ2-1, the V gene TRBV7-3, with unresolved D. The CDR3 is 13 residues long. Germline CDR1 and CDR2: SGHTA and FQGTGA. Trimming took 3 bases from V and 10 from J, leaving 13 bases between them. Here the CDR3 reads CASSFGRRGEQFF. The CDR3 nucleotides read TGTGCCAGCAGCTTCGGTAGGAGAGGAGAGCAGTTCTTC.

This clonotype was seen ten or more times. In nucleotides, the CDR3 is TGCAGTGCTAGAGACTGGGGGACAGGGGGACCTGTAGCTTTCTTT. Its protein is CSARDWGTGGPVAFF. The chain couples TRBV20-1 to TRBJ1-1; 11 nucleotides match TRBD1. The CDR3 spans 15 residues. In germline, CDR1 is DFQATT, CDR2 SNEGSKA (reference sequence). With V trimmed by 0 bases and J by 10 bases, 10 bases remained unmatched.

The chain uses TRBV7-2 and TRBJ1-2; D possibly corresponds to TRBD1 (6 bases). Looked up from germline, CDR1 is SGHTA and CDR2 is FQGNSA. V was clipped by 3 bases and J by 4 bases, with 12 bases between them. The CDR3 runs 14 residues. In nucleotides, the CDR3 is TGTGCCAGCAGCTTCCGGGACACCCGCTATGGCTACACCTTC. Protein product: CASSFRDTRYGYTF. The entire variable domain, with the rest obtained from reference TRBV7-2 and TRBJ1-2, is as follows: GAGVSQSPSNKVTEKGKDVELRCDPISGHTALYWYRQSLGQGLEFLIYFQGNSAPDKSGLPSDRFSAERTGGSVSTLTIQRTQQEDSAVYLCASSFRDTRYGYTFGSGTRLTVV.

This clonotype was counted many times. V is TRBV10-3 and J is TRBJ2-3; TRBD2 aligns across 12 bases. The germline V gene has CDR1 ENHRY and CDR2 SYGVKD. Trimming took 6 bases from V and 4 from J; bases not matched to a gene: 5. The length of the CDR3 is 15 residues. The CDR3: CAIRTSGGPSDTQYF. DNA of the CDR3: TGTGCCATCAGGACTAGCGGGGGCCCCTCAGATACGCAGTATTTT.

This clonotype was detected ten times or more. V is TRBV5-6 and J is TRBJ1-1; weak D call: TRBD1 (5 bases). This CDR3 has 15 residues. Germline V gene data show CDR1 as SGHDT and CDR2 as YYEEEE. Trimming pared 4 bases from V and 5 bases from J, leaving 18 bases between. CDR3 sequence: CASSPNSARGTEAFF. The CDR3 DNA sequence: TGTGCCAGCAGCCCCAACTCGGCGCGGGGGACTGAAGCTTTCTTT. Combining the CDR3 with reference TRBV5-6 and TRBJ1-1 gives the whole variable domain DAGVTQSPTHLIKTRGQQVTLRCSPKSGHDTVSWYQQALGQGPQFIFQYYEEEERQRGNFPDRFSGHQFPNYSSELNVNALLLGDSALYLCASSPNSARGTEAFFGQGTRLTVV.

In this sample, this clonotype turned up many times. This chain connects TRBV29-1 to TRBJ2-6; tentatively, D is TRBD1 (5 bases). Germline values: CDR1 SQVTM, CDR2 ANQGSEA. The CDR3 totals 16 residues. Trimming took off 3 bases at V and 0 bases at J, with 12 bases between the two ends. The CDR3 loop reads CSVESQGDSGANVLTF. The CDR3 bases are TGCAGCGTTGAGTCGCAGGGCGACTCTGGGGCCAACGTCCTGACTTTC.

V gene TRBV7-8 combines with J gene TRBJ2-2, with 11 nucleotides matching TRBD2. Looked up from germline, CDR1 is SGHVS and CDR2 is FQNEAQ. V gave up 0 bases and J gave up 7 bases; unmatched junction bases: 4. This CDR3 spans 16 amino acids. The DNA for the CDR3 is TGTGCCAGCAGCTTAGCTAGCGGGGGGGCCGGCGGGGAGCTGTTTTTT. Protein sequence: CASSLASGGAGGELFF.

In this sample, this clonotype turned up many times. This rearrangement joins TRBV25-1 to TRBJ1-1; possibly TRBD1 for D (5 bases). V gave up 3 bases and J gave up 5 bases, with 16 bases separating them. Germline values: CDR1 MGHDK, CDR2 SYGVNS. This CDR3 has 15 residues. The CDR3 coding sequence is TGTGCCAGCAGTGACCCCAGTAGGGGCGGGACTGAAGCTTTCTTT. Amino acid sequence: CASSDPSRGGTEAFF.

This clonotype was detected only a few times. The chain recombines TRBV7-2 with TRBJ2-1; 9 bases agree with TRBD2. The CDR3 contains 18 residues. The V and J ends lost 3 bases and 2 bases, in that order; junction bases with no gene match: 11. The germline V gene encodes CDR1 SGHTA and CDR2 FQGNSA. For the CDR3, the DNA is TGTGCCAGCAGCTTGGGTTTTAGTGCGGGGGGGACCTACAATGAGCAGTTCTTC. Its translation is CASSLGFSAGGTYNEQFF.

This clonotype was observed at least ten times. This rearrangement joins TRBV28 to TRBJ1-1; D perhaps matches TRBD1 (6 bases). CDR3 length: 18 amino acids. The germline V gene has CDR1 MDHEN and CDR2 SYDVKM. V was clipped by 3 bases and J by 0 bases, with 20 bases between them. The CDR3 nucleotides are TGTGCCAGCAGTTTCGGGACACGGCAAAGCTATATGAACACTGAAGCTTTCTTT. Translating gives CASSFGTRQSYMNTEAFF.

The chain uses TRBV7-8 and TRBJ2-7; possible D gene TRBD2, 6 bases. This CDR3 is built from 15 residues. V was pared by 3 bases and J by 6 bases, with 18 bases between. The germline CDR1 and CDR2 sequences are SGHVS and FQNEAQ. The chain's CDR3 is CASSFIVGSGVEQYF. The CDR3 DNA follows: TGTGCCAGCAGCTTCATTGTGGGATCGGGGGTCGAGCAGTACTTC.

CDR3 nucleotides: TGTGCCAGCAGTTCTGCCGGGGGGGCTGAGACCCAGTACTTC. This codes for CASSSAGGAETQYF. This chain links TRBV12-3 or TRBV12-4 with TRBJ2-5; 8 nucleotides agree with TRBD2. The length of the CDR3 is 14 residues. The V segment lost 4 bases and the J segment 5 bases; nucleotides outside the gene matches: 6.

This clonotype was seen ten or more times. The chain joins TRBV6-1 to TRBJ2-7; tentatively, D is TRBD1 or TRBD2 (5 bases each). The CDR3 sequence is 15 residues long. Germline CDR1 is MNHNS and CDR2 is SASEGT. Trimming stripped 4 bases from V and 3 bases from J, with 16 bases between. DNA for the CDR3: TGTGCCAGCAGTGTATCGGGACGGATTTTCTACGAGCAGTACTTC. Its protein product is CASSVSGRIFYEQYF.

The V and J genes are TRBV19 and TRBJ1-5, with D uncertain. The germline CDR1 and CDR2 sequences are LNHDA and SQIVND (reference sequence). The CDR3 totals 14 residues. Trimming took 6 bases from V and 0 from J, leaving 9 bases between them. CDR3 amino acids: CASSEYYSNQPQHF. The CDR3 bases are TGTGCCAGTAGCGAGTATTATAGCAATCAGCCCCAGCATTTT.